These 5 T cell receptor beta chains were all obtained from the same sample, sequenced in a study of blood T cell repertoires in COVID-19. Clones were sequenced by immunoSEQ multiplex PCR, and TCRdb holds only the in-frame ones, with some missing. The sample shows over 60,000 clones, roughly 90% of them seen only once. Input material: peripheral blood. The receptors come from a woman aged 80 or older with active or convalescent COVID-19.

The chain has TRBV5-6 and TRBJ1-4, with a weak D call TRBD1 (6 bases). The CDR3 has 14 residues. V gave up 2 bases and J gave up 6 bases, with 11 bases separating them. Germline V gene data show CDR1 as SGHDT and CDR2 as YYEEEE. The CDR3, as DNA: TGTGCCAGCAGCTTCGGGACAAGTTATGAAAAACTGTTTTTT. It yields the protein CASSFGTSYEKLFF.

The chain uses TRBV7-2 and TRBJ2-3; tentative D call: TRBD2 (5 bases). Trimming pared 5 bases from V and 0 bases from J, leaving 12 bases between. The CDR3 sequence is 15 residues long. Per germline, CDR1 SGHTA and CDR2 FQGNSA. The CDR3 DNA is TGTGCCAGCAGCCCGCCCCGGGGTAGCACAGATACGCAGTATTTT. Residues: CASSPPRGSTDTQYF.

The V call is TRBV19, the J call TRBJ1-2, with D perhaps TRBD1 (6 bases). The CDR3 covers 13 residues. V lost 3 bases, J lost 6 bases, and 11 bases lay in between. From germline, CDR1 is LNHDA and CDR2 SQIVND (reference sequence). The CDR3 sequence: CASSIAGAHGYTF. As DNA, the CDR3 is TGTGCCAGTAGTATCGCGGGGGCTCATGGCTACACCTTC.

This rearrangement joins TRBV30 to TRBJ2-7, with 7 bases lining up with TRBD1. With V trimmed by 3 bases and J by 5 bases, 4 bases remained unmatched. Germline V gene sequence: CDR1 GTSNPN, CDR2 SVGIG (reference sequence). The CDR3 loop spans 12 amino acids. The chain's CDR3 is CAWSHRGDEQYF. CDR3 DNA: TGTGCCTGGAGCCACAGGGGAGACGAGCAGTACTTC.

The genes are TRBV5-6 and TRBJ1-2; D is undetermined. The germline CDR1 and CDR2 sequences are SGHDT and YYEEEE. Trimming cost V 1 base and J 4 bases, with 14 bases left between them. This CDR3 is 15 amino acids long. The chain's CDR3 is CASSLLREGGYGYTF. The DNA of the CDR3 is TGTGCCAGCAGCTTGCTTAGGGAGGGAGGCTATGGCTACACCTTC.